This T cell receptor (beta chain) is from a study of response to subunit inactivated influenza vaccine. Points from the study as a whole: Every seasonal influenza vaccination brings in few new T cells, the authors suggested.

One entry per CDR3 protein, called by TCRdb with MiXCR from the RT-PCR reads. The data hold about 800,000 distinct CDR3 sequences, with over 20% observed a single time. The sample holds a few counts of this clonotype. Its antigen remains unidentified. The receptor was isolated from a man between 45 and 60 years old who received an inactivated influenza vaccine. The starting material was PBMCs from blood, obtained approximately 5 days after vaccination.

CDR3 sequence: CSARGLALEETQYF. As DNA, the CDR3 is TGCAGTGCTAGAGGCCTAGCGCTGGAAGAGACCCAGTACTTC. The genes are TRBV20-1 and TRBJ2-5, with D possibly being TRBD2 (6 bases). Trimming took off 1 base at V and 3 bases at J, with 12 bases between the two ends. Per the germline V gene, CDR1 is DFQATT and CDR2 is SNEGSKA (reference sequence). There are 14 residues in the CDR3.